This T cell receptor beta chain emerged from a study of shared clonotypes between healthy human individuals. This clone was seen only once. TCRdb's table, derived via immunoSEQ multiplex PCR, lists solely in-frame clones and lacks some. The sample carries roughly 1,500,000 clones, around 98.5% recorded once. The CDR3 runs to 15 residues. CDR1 is MNHEY and CDR2 is SVGAGI in the germline V gene. Trimming removed 6 bases at V and 0 bases at J, with 13 bases between. The clonotype originates from a young man in good health. The genes are TRBV6-5 and TRBJ2-3; D is possibly TRBD2 (5 bases). The sample was naive CD4+ T cells sorted from blood. The sample's subset: CD45RA+ positively selected. The DNA for the CDR3 is TGTGCCAGCAGGACCGGGATCACTAGCACAGATACGCAGTATTTT. Amino acids: CASRTGITSTDTQYF.